This T cell receptor beta chain derives from a study of blood T cell repertoires in COVID-19. Here immunoSEQ multiplex PCR was the method, and the copy in TCRdb shows in-frame clones only, minus some. In the table there are roughly 230,000 clones, roughly 89% of which are singletons. The CDR3 totals 13 residues. V gave up 4 bases and J gave up 3 bases, with 11 bases separating them. Germline V CDR1 and CDR2: SGHRS, YFSETQ. This TCR was recovered from a woman aged 40 to 49 who had recovered from COVID-19. The rearrangement links TRBV5-1 to TRBJ2-7, with D tentatively TRBD1 (6 bases). Specimen: peripheral blood. The CDR3 bases are TGCGCCAGCAGCACCCGGGACAACTACGAGCAGTACTTC. Translation gives CASSTRDNYEQYF.